This TCR beta chain was recovered during a study of T cells in Graves' hyperthyroidism and ophthalmopathy. The wider study: Sampling of peripheral blood happened at initial diagnosis, prior to any treatment.

What was amplified from RNA transcripts were TCR beta CDR3 regions. An initial round of RT-PCR targeting the TCR CDR3 relied on the HTBI primer set. TCRdb reprocessed the multiplex PCR reads via MiXCR and lists one record per CDR3 protein. The table has about 420,000 distinct CDR3 sequences, roughly 13% seen once; the top ten hold 5% to 6.5%. This clonotype has just a few counts. Its antigen remains unidentified. The CDR3 totals 16 residues. The ends were cut back, 0 bases at V and 1 base at J, with 10 bases in the middle. Looked up from germline, CDR1 is SGHKS and CDR2 is YYEKEE (reference sequence). Study-level results: Most thyroid-expanded clonotypes above 0.001 were also found in blood.

Lactation, pregnancy, other autoimmune disease or uncontrolled infection excluded patients. The authors took PBMCs from 8 to 10 ml fresh peripheral blood. The TCR originated in a woman younger than 35 with Graves' hyperthyroidism. The chain couples TRBV5-5 to TRBJ1-4; a possible D gene is TRBD1 (5 bases). Input material: blood. The CDR3 reads CASSLVAGRTNEKLFF. CDR3 sequence (DNA): TGTGCCAGCAGCTTGGTGGCAGGGAGAACTAATGAAAAACTGTTTTTT. The variable domain in full, with the rest retrieved from reference TRBV5-5 and TRBJ1-4, is DAGVTQSPTHLIKTRGQQVTLRCSPISGHKSVSWYQQVLGQGPQFIFQYYEKEERGRGNFPDRFSARQFPNYSSELNVNALLLGDSALYLCASSLVAGRTNEKLFFGSGTQLSVL.